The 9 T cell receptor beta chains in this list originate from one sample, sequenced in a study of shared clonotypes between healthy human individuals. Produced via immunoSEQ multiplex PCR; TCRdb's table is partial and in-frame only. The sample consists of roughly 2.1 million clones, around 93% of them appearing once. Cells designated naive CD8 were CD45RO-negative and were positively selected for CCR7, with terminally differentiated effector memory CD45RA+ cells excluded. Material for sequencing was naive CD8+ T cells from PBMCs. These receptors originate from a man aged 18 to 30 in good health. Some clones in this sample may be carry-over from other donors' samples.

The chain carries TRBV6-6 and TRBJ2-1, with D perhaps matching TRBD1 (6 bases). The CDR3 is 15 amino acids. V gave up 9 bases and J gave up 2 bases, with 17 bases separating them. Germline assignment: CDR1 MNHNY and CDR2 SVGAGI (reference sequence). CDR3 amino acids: CASIDSGEPYNEQFF. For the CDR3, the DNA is TGTGCCAGTATCGACTCAGGGGAACCCTACAATGAGCAGTTCTTC.

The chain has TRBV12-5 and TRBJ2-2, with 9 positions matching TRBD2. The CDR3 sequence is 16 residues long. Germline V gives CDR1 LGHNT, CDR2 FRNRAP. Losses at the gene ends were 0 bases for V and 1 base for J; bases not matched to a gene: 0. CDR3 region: CASGLVSGRNTGELFF. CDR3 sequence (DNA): TGTGCTAGTGGTTTGGTTAGCGGGAGGAACACCGGGGAGCTGTTTTTT.

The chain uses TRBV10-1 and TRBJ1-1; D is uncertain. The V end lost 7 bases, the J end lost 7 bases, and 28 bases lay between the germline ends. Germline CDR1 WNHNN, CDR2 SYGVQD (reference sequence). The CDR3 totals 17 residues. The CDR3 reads CASTRGPKPPTHYEAFF. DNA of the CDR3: TGCGCCAGCACACGAGGCCCCAAACCCCCTACACACTATGAAGCTTTCTTT.

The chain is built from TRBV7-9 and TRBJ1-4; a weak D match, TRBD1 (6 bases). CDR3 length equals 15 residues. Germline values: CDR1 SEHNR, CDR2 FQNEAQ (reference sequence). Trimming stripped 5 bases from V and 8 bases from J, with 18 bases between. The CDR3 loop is CASSPQTGSAEKLFF. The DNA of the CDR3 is TGTGCCAGCAGCCCCCAGACAGGTTCGGCCGAAAAACTGTTTTTT.

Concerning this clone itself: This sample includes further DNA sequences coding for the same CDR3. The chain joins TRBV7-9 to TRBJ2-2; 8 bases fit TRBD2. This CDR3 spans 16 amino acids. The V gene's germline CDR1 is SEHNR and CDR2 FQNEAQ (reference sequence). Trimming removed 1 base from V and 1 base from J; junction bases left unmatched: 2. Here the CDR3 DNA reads TGTGCCAGCAGCTTAGGGCTAGCGGGGAACACCGGGGAGCTGTTTTTT. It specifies CASSLGLAGNTGELFF. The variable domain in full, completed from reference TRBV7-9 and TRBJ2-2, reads DTGVSQNPRHKITKRGQNVTFRCDPISEHNRLYWYRQTLGQGPEFLTYFQNEAQLEKSRLLSDRFSAERPKGSFSTLEIQRTEQGDSAMYLCASSLGLAGNTGELFFGEGSRLTVL.

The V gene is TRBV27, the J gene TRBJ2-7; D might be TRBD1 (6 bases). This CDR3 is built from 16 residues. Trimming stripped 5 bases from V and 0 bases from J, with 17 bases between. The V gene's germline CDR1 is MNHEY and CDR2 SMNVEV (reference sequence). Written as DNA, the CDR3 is TGTGCCAGCAGTATCTACTTTAGGGGGAGCTCCTACGAGCAGTACTTC. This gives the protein CASSIYFRGSSYEQYF.

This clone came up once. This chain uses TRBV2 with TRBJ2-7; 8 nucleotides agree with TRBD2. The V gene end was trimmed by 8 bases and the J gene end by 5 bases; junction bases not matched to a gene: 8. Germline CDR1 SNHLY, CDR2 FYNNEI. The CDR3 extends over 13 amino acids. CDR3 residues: CASPRTSFDEQYF. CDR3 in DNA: TGTGCCAGCCCGCGGACTAGCTTCGACGAGCAGTACTTC. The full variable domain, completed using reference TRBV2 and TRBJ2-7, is EPEVTQTPSHQVTQMGQEVILRCVPISNHLYFYWYRQILGQKVEFLVSFYNNEISEKSEIFDDQFSVERPDGSNFTLKIRSTKLEDSAMYFCASPRTSFDEQYFGPGTRLTVT.

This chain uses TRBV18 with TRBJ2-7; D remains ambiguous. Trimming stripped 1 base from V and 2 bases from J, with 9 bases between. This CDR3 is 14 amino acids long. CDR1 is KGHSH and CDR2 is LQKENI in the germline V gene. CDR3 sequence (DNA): TGTGCCAGCTCACCACAGGCAGGAACCTACGAGCAGTACTTC. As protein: CASSPQAGTYEQYF.

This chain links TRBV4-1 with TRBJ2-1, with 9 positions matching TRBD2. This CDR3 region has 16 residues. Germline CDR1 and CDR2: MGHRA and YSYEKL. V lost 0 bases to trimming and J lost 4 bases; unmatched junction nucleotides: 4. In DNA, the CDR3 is TGCGCCAGCAGCCAAGATCCTAGCGGGACATACAATGAGCAGTTCTTC. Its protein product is CASSQDPSGTYNEQFF.